Detailed here is one T cell receptor beta chain. These data come from a study of blood T cell repertoires in COVID-19. Profiling relied on immunoSEQ multiplex PCR, and the TCRdb table lists in-frame clones only, not all of them. The table has around 340,000 clones, more than 70% seen once. From germline, CDR1 is KGHSH and CDR2 LQKENI. The CDR3 has 12 residues. Trimming cost V 0 bases and J 7 bases, with 4 bases left between them. Sequencing was done on a sample of PBMCs or T cells enriched from blood (not recorded which). The sequence was obtained from a woman aged 25-40 years who had been exposed to COVID-19. The V and J genes are TRBV18 and TRBJ2-1; D is unresolved. The CDR3 here is CASSPPSNEQFF. The DNA for the CDR3 is TGTGCCAGCTCACCACCCAGTAATGAGCAGTTCTTC.